Below are 4 T cell receptor beta chains sequenced from a single sample in a study of blood T cell repertoires in COVID-19. Profiling relied on immunoSEQ multiplex PCR, and the TCRdb table lists in-frame clones only, not all of them. The sample holds some 150,000 clones, roughly 86% seen once. Source material: peripheral blood. The receptor source for this set is a woman older than 75 in a cohort sampled during active or convalescent COVID-19.

The chain uses TRBV5-5 and TRBJ2-2; D is perhaps TRBD2 (5 bases). CDR3 length: 14 amino acids. Germline lookup yields CDR1 SGHKS and CDR2 YYEKEE (reference sequence). V shed 3 bases and J shed 1 base, with 7 bases lying between them. The CDR3 is CASSSGVNTGELFF. The CDR3 coding sequence is TGTGCCAGCAGCTCCGGGGTGAACACCGGGGAGCTGTTTTTT.

V and J are TRBV13 and TRBJ2-1; 8 nucleotides line up with TRBD2. This CDR3 comprises 11 residues. The V segment lost 7 bases and the J segment 9 bases; nucleotides outside the gene matches: 2. The germline V gene has CDR1 PRHDT and CDR2 FYEKMQ (reference sequence). CDR3 nucleotides: TGTGCCAGCACCCGGGAGGGTGAGCAGTTCTTC. Amino acids: CASTREGEQFF.

The chain joins TRBV27 to TRBJ2-1; D is ambiguous. The V gene's germline CDR1 is MNHEY and CDR2 SMNVEV (reference sequence). V was pared by 7 bases and J by 2 bases, with 12 bases between. This CDR3 contains 14 residues. The CDR3 DNA reads as TGTGCCAGCAACCCCGCTGGCCCCTACAATGAGCAGTTCTTC. Protein product: CASNPAGPYNEQFF.

The chain's CDR3 is CASSRGQGSTYNEQFF. As DNA, the CDR3 is TGTGCCAGCAGCCGGGGACAGGGAAGCACCTACAATGAGCAGTTCTTC. The chain links TRBV11-2 to TRBJ2-1; 9 bases are shared with TRBD1. Germline V gene data show CDR1 as SGHAT and CDR2 as FQNNGV. The CDR3 covers 16 residues. V gave up 5 bases and J gave up 2 bases; unmatched junction bases: 7. The full variable domain, its missing parts supplied by reference TRBV11-2 and TRBJ2-1, is EAGVAQSPRYKIIEKRQSVAFWCNPISGHATLYWYQQILGQGPKLLIQFQNNGVVDDSQLPKDRFSAERLKGVDSTLKIQPAKLEDSAVYLCASSRGQGSTYNEQFFGPGTRLTVL.